This T cell receptor (beta chain) was found in a study of graft-versus-host responses after intestinal transplantation. Study overall: Each of the recipients got a multivisceral, liver-intestinal, or isolated intestinal transplant. Uniformly, recipients were administered anti-thymocyte globulin induction with subsequent tacrolimus and steroids for around three years.

Within the sample, this clone is medium-sized. Some clones are missing from TCRdb's copy, which holds only in-frame ones; the method was immunoSEQ multiplex PCR. Of roughly 13,000 clones in the sample, about 29% were seen once. CDR1 is SNHLY, CDR2 FYNNEI, per germline. CDR3 length: 13 residues. The ends were cut back, 5 bases at V and 3 bases at J, with 10 bases in the middle. Plates contained roughly 200,000 CFSE-labeled responder cells and roughly 200,000 irradiated, violet-dye-labeled stimulator cells. Post-reaction sorting isolated proliferating CFSE-low CD3+CD4+ and CD3+CD8+ responders. The sample here was alloreactive CD8+ T cells from a mixed lymphocyte reaction culture, taken before intestinal transplant. Subset: CFSE-low proliferating T cells sorted from roughly 6-day pre-transplant mixed lymphocyte reaction (GvH or HvG direction). The receptor was derived from a human patient who received an intestinal transplant. The J gene is TRBJ2-5, the V gene TRBV2; D ambiguous. This CDR3 reads CASSWGIEETQYF. In DNA form, the CDR3 reads TGTGCCAGCAGTTGGGGTATCGAAGAGACCCAGTACTTC. The full variable domain, rest sourced from reference TRBV2 and TRBJ2-5, is EPEVTQTPSHQVTQMGQEVILRCVPISNHLYFYWYRQILGQKVEFLVSFYNNEISEKSEIFDDQFSVERPDGSNFTLKIRSTKLEDSAMYFCASSWGIEETQYFGPGTRLLVL.